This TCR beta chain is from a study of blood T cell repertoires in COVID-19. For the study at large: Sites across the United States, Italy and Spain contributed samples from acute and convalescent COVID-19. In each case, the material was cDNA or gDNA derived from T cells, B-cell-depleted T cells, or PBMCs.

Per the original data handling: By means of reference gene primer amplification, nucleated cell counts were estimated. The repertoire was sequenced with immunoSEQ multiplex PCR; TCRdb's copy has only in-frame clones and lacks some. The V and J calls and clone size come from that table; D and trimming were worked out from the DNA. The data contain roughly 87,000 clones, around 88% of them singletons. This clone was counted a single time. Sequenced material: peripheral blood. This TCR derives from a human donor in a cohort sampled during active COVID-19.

This CDR3 reads CASSQEERGGRQFF. CDR3 in DNA: TGTGCCAGCAGCCAAGAAGAGCGGGGGGGCCGGCAGTTCTTC. The chain is built from TRBV3-1 (or the pseudogene TRBV3-2) and TRBJ2-1, with TRBD2 matching 10 bases. CDR1 and CDR2 (germline): LGHDT, YNNKEL (reference sequence). V shed 0 bases and J 12 bases; nucleotides not matched to a gene: 5. The length of the CDR3 is 14 residues.